The 4 T cell receptor beta chains below were found in one sample sequenced in a study of tumor-infiltrating lymphocytes in primary liver carcinoma. Synthesis of TCR beta cDNA was carried out from 500 ng total RNA with a constant-region primer. TCR beta libraries came from three nested multiplex PCR rounds using slightly modified ARM-PCR. In the first two PCR rounds, TRBV1-TRBV30 forward primers were paired with a C-beta reverse primer, and each round lasted around 10 cycles. TCRdb re-called the multiplex PCR reads through MiXCR, storing one row per CDR3 protein. Among approximately 73,000 distinct CDR3 sequences listed, over 55% were seen once. Between roughly 17 and 31 mg of unsorted bulk tissue served as the source from which RNA and DNA were co-extracted. The sequenced material came from liver tumor tissue from sampling region 4. Subset here: tumor region T4, right-lateral pole. These TCRs come from a woman aged 55-70 years with primary liver carcinoma and hepatitis B virus infection.

J is TRBJ2-3 and V is TRBV4-2; 8 nucleotides align to TRBD2. Trimming at V came to 0 bases and at J to 4 bases, leaving 6 bases not matched to a gene. The CDR3 sequence is 16 residues long. Germline V gene lookup returns CDR1 LGHNA and CDR2 YNFKEQ. The CDR3 spells CASSQDMTGGADTQYF. The CDR3 nucleotides read TGTGCCAGCAGCCAAGATATGACGGGAGGGGCAGATACGCAGTATTTT.

With regard to this clonotype: Compared with germline, one end of the junction differs, possibly owing to a read error. J is TRBJ2-5 and V is TRBV29-1; D not certain. The CDR3 loop spans 11 amino acids. Germline CDR1 is SQVTM and CDR2 is ANQGSEA. CDR3 sequence reads: CSVNSQETQHF. Here the CDR3 DNA reads TGCAGTGTCAATTCCCAAGAGACCCAGCACTTC.

At least ten counts were recorded for this clonotype. V gene TRBV10-2 combines with J gene TRBJ2-3; no reliable D call. The V and J ends lost 0 bases and 2 bases respectively, with 6 bases between them. CDR1 is WSHSY, CDR2 SAAADI, per germline. The CDR3 has 14 amino acids. The CDR3: CASSESVPTDTQYF. CDR3 nucleotide sequence: TGCGCCAGCAGTGAGTCTGTCCCCACAGATACGCAGTATTTT.

With respect to this clonotype: A read error is likely, as this CDR3 ends without the conserved phenylalanine or tryptophan. The chain carries TRBV10-3 and TRBJ2-1; TRBD1 matches at 7 bases. Germline assignment: CDR1 ENHRY and CDR2 SYGVKD. This CDR3 comprises 14 residues. V shed 10 bases and J 6 bases; nucleotides not matched to a gene: 12. The CDR3, as DNA: TGTGCCACGACAGGGAATCCGGACTCCAATGAGCAGTTCTTA. Translation: CATTGNPDSNEQFL.